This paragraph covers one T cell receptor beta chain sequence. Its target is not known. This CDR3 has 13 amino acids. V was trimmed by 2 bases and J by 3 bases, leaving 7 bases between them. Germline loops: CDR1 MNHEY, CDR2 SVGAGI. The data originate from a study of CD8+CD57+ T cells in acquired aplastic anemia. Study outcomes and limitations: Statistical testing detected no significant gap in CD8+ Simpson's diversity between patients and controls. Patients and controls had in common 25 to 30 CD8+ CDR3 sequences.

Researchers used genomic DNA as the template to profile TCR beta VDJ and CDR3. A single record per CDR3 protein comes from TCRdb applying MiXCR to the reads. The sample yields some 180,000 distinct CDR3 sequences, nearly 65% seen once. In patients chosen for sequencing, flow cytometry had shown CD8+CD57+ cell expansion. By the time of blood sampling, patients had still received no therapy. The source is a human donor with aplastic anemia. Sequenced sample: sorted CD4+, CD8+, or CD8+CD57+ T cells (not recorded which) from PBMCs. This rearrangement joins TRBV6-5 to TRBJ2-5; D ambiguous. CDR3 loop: CASSYGQKETQYF. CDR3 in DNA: TGTGCCAGCAGTTACGGGCAGAAAGAGACCCAGTACTTC.